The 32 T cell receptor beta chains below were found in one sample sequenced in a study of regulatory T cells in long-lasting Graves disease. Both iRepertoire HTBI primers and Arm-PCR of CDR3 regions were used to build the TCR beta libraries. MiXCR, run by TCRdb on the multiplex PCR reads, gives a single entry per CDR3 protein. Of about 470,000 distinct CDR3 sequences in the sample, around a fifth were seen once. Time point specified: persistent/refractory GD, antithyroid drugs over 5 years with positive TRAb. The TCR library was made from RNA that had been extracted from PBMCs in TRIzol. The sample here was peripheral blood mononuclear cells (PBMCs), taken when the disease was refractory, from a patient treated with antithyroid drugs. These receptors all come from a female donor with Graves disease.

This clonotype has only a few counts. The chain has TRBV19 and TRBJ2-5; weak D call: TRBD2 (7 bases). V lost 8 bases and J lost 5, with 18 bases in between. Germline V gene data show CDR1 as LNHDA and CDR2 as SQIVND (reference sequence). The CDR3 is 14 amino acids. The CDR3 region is CASSAQGRGETQYF. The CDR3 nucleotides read TGTGCCAGTTCCGCTCAGGGGCGGGGGGAGACCCAGTACTTC.

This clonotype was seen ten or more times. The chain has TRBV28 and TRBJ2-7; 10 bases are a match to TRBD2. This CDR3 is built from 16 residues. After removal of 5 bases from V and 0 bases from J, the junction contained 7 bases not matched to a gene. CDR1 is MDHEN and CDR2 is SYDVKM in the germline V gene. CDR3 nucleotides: TGTGCCAGCAGTCCCCTAGCGGGAGTTCCCTCCTACGAGCAGTACTTC. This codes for CASSPLAGVPSYEQYF.

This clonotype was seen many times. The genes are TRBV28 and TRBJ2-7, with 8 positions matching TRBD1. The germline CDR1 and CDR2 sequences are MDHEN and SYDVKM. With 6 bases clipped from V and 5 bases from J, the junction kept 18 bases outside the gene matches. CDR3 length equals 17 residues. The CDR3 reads CASSLQKWTGSPHEQYF. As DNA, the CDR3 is TGTGCCAGCAGCCTTCAAAAATGGACAGGGAGCCCCCACGAGCAGTACTTC.

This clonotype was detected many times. This CDR3 is CASSRLDGGGEKLFF. The CDR3 DNA is TGTGCCAGCAGTCGCCTCGACGGAGGGGGGGAAAAACTGTTTTTT. V gene TRBV28 combines with J gene TRBJ1-4, with D possibly being TRBD1 (6 bases). Germline values: CDR1 MDHEN, CDR2 SYDVKM. V lost 5 bases and J lost 8, with 18 bases in between. This CDR3 spans 15 amino acids. The whole variable domain, remainder taken from reference TRBV28 and TRBJ1-4, is DVKVTQSSRYLVKRTGEKVFLECVQDMDHENMFWYRQDPGLGLRLIYFSYDVKMKEKGDIPEGYSVSREKKERFSLILESASTNQTSMYLCASSRLDGGGEKLFFGSGTQLSVL.

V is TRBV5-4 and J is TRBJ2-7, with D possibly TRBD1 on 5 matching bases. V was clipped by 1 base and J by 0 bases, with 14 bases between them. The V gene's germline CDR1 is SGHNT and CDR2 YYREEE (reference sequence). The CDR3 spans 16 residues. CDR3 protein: CASSLLVDKSSYEQYF. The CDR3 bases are TGTGCCAGCAGCTTGTTAGTGGACAAAAGCTCCTACGAGCAGTACTTC.

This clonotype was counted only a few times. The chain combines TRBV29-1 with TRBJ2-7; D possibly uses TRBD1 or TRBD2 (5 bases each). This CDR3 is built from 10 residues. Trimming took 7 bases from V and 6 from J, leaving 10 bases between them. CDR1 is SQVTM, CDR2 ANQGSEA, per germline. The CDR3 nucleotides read TGCAGCGCTCGGGACGGCGAGCAGTACTTC. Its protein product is CSARDGEQYF.

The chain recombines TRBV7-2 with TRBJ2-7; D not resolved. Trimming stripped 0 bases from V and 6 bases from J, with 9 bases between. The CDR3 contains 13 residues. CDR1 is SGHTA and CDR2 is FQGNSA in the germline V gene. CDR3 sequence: CASSLALVPEQYF. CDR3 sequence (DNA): TGTGCCAGCAGCTTAGCGCTGGTCCCCGAGCAGTACTTC.

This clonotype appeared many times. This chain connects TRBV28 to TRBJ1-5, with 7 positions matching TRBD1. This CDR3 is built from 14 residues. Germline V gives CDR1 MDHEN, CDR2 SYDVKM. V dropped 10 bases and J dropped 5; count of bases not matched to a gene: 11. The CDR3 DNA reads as TGTGCCACCTCCCCAGGGGGGGTGGATCAGCCCCAGCATTTT. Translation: CATSPGGVDQPQHF.

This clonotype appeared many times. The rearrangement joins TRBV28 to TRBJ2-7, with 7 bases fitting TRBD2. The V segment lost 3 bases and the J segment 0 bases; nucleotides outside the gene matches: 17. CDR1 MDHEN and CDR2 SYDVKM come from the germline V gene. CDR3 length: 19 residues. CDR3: CASSFSIREVYSSSYEQYF. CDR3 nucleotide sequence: TGTGCCAGCAGTTTTAGTATTCGGGAGGTCTATAGTTCCTCCTACGAGCAGTACTTC.

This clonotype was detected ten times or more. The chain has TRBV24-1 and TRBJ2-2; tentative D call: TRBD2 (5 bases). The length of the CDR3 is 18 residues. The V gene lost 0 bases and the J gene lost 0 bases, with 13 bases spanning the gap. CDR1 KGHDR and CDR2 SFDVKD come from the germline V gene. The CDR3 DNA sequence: TGTGCCACCAGTGATTTGGGGTCGGCGGGCGCGAACACCGGGGAGCTGTTTTTT. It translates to CATSDLGSAGANTGELFF.

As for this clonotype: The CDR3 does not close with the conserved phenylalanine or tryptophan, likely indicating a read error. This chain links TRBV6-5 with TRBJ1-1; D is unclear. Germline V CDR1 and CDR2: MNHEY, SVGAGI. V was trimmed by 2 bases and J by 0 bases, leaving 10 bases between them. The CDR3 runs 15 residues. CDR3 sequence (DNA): TGTGCCAGCAGTTACGATATCCGAATGAACACTGAAGCTTTCTCT. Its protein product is CASSYDIRMNTEAFS.

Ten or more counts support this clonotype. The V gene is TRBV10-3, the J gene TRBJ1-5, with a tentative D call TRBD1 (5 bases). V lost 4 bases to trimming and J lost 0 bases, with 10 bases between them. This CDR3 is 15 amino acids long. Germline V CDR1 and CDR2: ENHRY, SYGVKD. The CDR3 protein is CAISGDPLSNQPQHF. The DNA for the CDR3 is TGTGCCATCAGTGGGGACCCCCTTAGCAATCAGCCCCAGCATTTT.

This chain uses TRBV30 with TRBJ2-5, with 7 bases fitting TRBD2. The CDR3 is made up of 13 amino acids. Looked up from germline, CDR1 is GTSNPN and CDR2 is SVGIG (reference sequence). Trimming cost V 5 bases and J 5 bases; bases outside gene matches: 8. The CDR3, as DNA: TGTGCCTGGTCCAAGCGGCGGGAGGAGACCCAGTACTTC. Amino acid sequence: CAWSKRREETQYF.

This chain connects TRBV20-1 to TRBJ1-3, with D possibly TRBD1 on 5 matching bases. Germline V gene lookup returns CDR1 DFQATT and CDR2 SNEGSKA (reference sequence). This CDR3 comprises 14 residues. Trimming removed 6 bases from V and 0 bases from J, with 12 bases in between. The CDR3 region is CSARDSGSGNTIYF. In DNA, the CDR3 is TGCAGTGCAAGGGACTCCGGCTCTGGAAACACCATATATTTT.

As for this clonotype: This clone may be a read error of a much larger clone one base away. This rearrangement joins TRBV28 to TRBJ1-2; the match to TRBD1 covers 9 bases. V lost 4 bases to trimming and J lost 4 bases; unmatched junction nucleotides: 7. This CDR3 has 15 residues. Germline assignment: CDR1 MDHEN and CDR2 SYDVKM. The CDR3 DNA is TGTGCCAGCAGTTCCGCGGACAGGGGTATCTATGGCTACACCTTC. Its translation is CASSSADRGIYGYTF.

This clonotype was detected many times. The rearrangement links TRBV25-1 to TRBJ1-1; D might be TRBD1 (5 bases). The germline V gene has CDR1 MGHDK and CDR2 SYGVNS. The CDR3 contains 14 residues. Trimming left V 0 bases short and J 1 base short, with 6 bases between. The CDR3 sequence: CASSEYGGNTEAFF. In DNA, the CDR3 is TGTGCCAGCAGTGAATACGGGGGGAACACTGAAGCTTTCTTT.

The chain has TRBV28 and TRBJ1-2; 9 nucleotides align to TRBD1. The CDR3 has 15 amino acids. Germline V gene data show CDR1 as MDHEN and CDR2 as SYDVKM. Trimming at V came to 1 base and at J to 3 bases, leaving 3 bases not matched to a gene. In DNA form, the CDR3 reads TGTGCCAGCAGTTTATTATGGGACAGGGACTATGGCTACACCTTC. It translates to CASSLLWDRDYGYTF.

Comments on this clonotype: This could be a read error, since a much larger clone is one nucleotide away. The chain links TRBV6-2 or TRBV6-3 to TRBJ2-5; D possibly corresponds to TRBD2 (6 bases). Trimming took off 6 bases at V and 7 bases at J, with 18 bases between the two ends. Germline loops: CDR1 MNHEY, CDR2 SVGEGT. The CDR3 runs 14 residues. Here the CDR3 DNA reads TGTGCCAGCAGAACCGGAGGGGATGTGAGGACCCAGTACTTC. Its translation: CASRTGGDVRTQYF.

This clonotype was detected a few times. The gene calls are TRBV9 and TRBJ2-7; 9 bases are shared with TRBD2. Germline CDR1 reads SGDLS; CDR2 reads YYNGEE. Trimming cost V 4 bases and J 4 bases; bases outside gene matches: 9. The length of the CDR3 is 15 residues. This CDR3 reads CASSPGLAGRYEQYF. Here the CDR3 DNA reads TGTGCCAGCAGCCCGGGGCTAGCGGGACGGTACGAGCAGTACTTC.

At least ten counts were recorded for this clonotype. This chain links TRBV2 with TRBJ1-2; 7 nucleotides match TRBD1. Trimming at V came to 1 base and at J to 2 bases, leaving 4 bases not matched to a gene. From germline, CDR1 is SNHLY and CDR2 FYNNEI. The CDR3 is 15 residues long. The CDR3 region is CASSEGQGFNYGYTF. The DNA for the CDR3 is TGTGCCAGCAGTGAAGGACAGGGTTTCAACTATGGCTACACCTTC.

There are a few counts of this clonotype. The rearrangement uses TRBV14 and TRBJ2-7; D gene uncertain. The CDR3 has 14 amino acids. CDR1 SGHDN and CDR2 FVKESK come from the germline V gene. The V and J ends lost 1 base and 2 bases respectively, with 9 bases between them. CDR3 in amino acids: CASSQGQTPYEQYF. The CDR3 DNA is TGTGCCAGCAGCCAAGGCCAGACACCCTACGAGCAGTACTTC. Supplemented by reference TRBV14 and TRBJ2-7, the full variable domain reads EAGVTQFPSHSVIEKGQTVTLRCDPISGHDNLYWYRRVMGKEIKFLLHFVKESKQDESGMPNNRFLAERTGGTYSTLKVQPAELEDSGVYFCASSQGQTPYEQYFGPGTRLTVT.

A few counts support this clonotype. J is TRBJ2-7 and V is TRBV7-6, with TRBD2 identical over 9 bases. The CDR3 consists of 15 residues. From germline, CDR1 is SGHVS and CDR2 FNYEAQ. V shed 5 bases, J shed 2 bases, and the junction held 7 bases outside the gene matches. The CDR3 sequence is CASSQRTSATYEQYF. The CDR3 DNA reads TGTGCCAGCAGCCAAAGGACTAGCGCTACCTACGAGCAGTACTTC.

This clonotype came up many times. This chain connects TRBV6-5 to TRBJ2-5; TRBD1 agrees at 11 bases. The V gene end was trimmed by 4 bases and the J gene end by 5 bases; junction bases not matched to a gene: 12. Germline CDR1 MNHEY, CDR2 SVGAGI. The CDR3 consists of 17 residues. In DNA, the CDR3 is TGTGCCAGCAGTTCGGTGTCGGACAGGGGGCCCAGGGAGACCCAGTACTTC. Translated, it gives CASSSVSDRGPRETQYF.

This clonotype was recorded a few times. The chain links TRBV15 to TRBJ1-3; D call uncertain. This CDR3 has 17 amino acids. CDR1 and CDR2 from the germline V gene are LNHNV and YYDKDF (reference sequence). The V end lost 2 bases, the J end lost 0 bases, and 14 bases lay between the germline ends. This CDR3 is CATSRRRAGASGNTIYF. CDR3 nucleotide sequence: TGTGCCACCAGCAGAAGGCGGGCCGGAGCCTCTGGAAACACCATATATTTT.

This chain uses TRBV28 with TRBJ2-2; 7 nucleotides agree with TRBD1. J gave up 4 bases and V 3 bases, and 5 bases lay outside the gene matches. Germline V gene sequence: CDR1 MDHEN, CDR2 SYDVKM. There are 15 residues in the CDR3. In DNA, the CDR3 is TGTGCCAGCAGTTTCCTGGGACAGCGCACCGGGGAGCTGTTTTTT. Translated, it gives CASSFLGQRTGELFF.

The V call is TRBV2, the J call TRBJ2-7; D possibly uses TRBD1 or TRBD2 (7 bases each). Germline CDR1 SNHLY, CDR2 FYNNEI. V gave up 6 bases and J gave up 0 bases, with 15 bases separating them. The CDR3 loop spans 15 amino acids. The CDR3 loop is CASSRGEGLSYEQYF. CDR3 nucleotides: TGTGCCAGCAGCAGGGGGGAGGGCCTCTCCTACGAGCAGTACTTC.

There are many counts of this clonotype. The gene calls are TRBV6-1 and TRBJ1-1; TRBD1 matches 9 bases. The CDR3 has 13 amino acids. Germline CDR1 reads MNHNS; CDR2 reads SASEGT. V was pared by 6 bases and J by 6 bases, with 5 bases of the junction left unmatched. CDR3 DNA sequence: TGTGCCAGCAGCACAGGGGGCAGGGCTGAAGCTTTCTTT. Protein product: CASSTGGRAEAFF.

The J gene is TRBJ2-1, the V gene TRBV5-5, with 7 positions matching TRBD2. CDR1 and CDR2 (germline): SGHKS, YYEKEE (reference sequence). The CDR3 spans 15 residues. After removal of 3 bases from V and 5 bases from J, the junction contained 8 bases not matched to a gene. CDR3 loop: CASSSPVGGDNEQFF. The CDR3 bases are TGTGCCAGCAGCTCCCCCGTTGGGGGGGACAATGAGCAGTTCTTC.

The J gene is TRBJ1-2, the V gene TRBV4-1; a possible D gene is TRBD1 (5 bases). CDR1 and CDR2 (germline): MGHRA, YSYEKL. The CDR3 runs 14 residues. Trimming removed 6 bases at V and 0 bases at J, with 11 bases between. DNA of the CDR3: TGCGCCAGCAGGCGGGACGTAACTAACTATGGCTACACCTTC. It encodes CASRRDVTNYGYTF.

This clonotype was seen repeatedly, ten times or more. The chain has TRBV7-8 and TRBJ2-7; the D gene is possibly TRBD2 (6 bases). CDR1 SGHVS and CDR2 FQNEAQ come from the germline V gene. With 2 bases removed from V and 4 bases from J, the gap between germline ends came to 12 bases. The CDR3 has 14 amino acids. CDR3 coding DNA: TGTGCCAGCAGCTTATATGGGACTTCATACGAGCAGTACTTC. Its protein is CASSLYGTSYEQYF.

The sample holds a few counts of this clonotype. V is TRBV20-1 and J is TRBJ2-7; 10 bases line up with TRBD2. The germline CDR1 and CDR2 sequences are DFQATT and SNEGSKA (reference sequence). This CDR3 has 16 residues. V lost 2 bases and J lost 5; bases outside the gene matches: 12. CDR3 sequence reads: CSARPSLLAGVNEQYF. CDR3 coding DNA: TGCAGTGCTAGACCAAGCCTGCTAGCGGGAGTCAACGAGCAGTACTTC.

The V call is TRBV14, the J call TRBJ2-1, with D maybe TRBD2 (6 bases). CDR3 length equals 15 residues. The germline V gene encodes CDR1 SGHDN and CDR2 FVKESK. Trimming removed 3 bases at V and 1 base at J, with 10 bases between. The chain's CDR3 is CASSHGRSSYNEQFF. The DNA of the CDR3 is TGTGCCAGCAGCCATGGGAGGTCATCCTACAATGAGCAGTTCTTC.